Listed here is a single TCR beta chain. This clonotype was recorded many times. This receptor's antigen is unknown. The record has no base qualities; no much larger clone is one base away. This record comes from a study of neurological immune-mediated disorders (dated by TCRdb to the late 2010s). At the level of the whole study: Peripheral blood TCR-beta repertoires from patients with HTLV-I-associated myelopathy (HAM/TSP), patients with multiple sclerosis, and healthy controls were compared in the study using UMI-based sequencing. Alongside PBMC samples, the set of 106 TCR-beta libraries contained longitudinal samples, technical triplicates, and paired CD4+ and CD8+ T-cell subsets that had been sorted. Longitudinal HAM/TSP donors and healthy donors each had 3 time-points at intervals of 3-40 months. The cohort included approximately 68 subjects: about 15 with HAM/TSP, approximately 35 with multiple sclerosis, and some 20 healthy controls. Study-level results and caveats: Expanded clones from different subjects shared no identical CDR3 amino acid sequences, which suggests that TCR-beta repertoires were private in all groups. TCR clonal expansion was greatest in HAM/TSP patients and smallest in MS patients, who ranked below even healthy controls.

cDNA was synthesized by template-switch 5'RACE using a primer with a 10-nucleotide random unique molecular identifier that tagged each TCR transcript. Every sequencing run covered 15-18 subjects and yielded more than 170 million TCR-beta sequences. The RNeasy kit was used to extract total RNA. Using the KAPA Real-time Library Amplification kit, TCR-beta VDJ regions were amplified with primers for the TCR constant region and the 5'RACE anchor. Sample indexes and Illumina adaptors were added in a first PCR, and a second PCR then increased library yield. The roughly 650 bp TCR product was size-selected on a 2% E-gel SizeSelection system after Ampure bead purification. Library quality was checked on a Bioanalyzer, concentration was measured with Qubit, and libraries were quantified with the Kapa Library Quantification kit before pooling. Paired-end 2 x 150 bp sequencing of the libraries was performed on an Illumina HiSeq 2500. To increase sequence diversity, roughly 24-31% phiX was spiked into each library pool. The authors' pipeline ran thus. Quality-filtered reads were processed with the UMI-based MiGEC pipeline, which removed over 75% of raw TCR sequences during error correction. IMGT germline references were used for aligning VDJ genes, and each clonotype was defined as a unique CDR3 amino acid sequence together with its V-J genes. Clonal expansion, Shannon diversity, and CDR3 relatedness (CalcPairwiseDistances, ClusterSamples) were evaluated with VDJtools, and phylogenetic trees were built with CLCbio workbench. Clones with at least 8 unique UMIs were defined as expanded, with this threshold being based on coefficient-of-variation modelling across technical triplicates. TCRdb redid the processing of the public reads, applying fastp at Q25 and MiXCR, and retained in-frame beta chains. Rows with a matching CDR3 protein are joined into one entry that keeps the most common DNA and genes. TCRdb, not the authors, supplied the V and J calls. This sample is represented by roughly 100,000 distinct CDR3 sequences; 10% to 11% of them were singletons. The top ten hold about 3% of the sample.

The label giving this sample's time point can be read as: longitudinal time-point 3. For the unsorted PBMC libraries, 2 million PBMCs were stored in RNAlater at -80 degrees C until RNA extraction and were used to generate the libraries. Peripheral blood was subjected to Ficoll-Hypaque density gradient centrifugation to isolate PBMCs, which were then cryopreserved in liquid nitrogen. CDR3 length: 17 amino acids, cysteine to phenylalanine. The CDR3 DNA has 51 bases and is translated from base 1. Trimming removed 6 bases from V and 0 bases from J, leaving 15 bases between the germline ends. As encoded in the germline V gene, CDR1 is MDHEN while CDR2 is SYDVKM.

Input material: PBMCs. This TCR derives from a female donor with HTLV-1-associated myelopathy (HAM/TSP). The chain is encoded by TRBV28 joined to TRBJ2-6; the D gene lacks a confident call. The nucleotide sequence reads as follows: TGTGCCAGCAGCCCGTGGCCGAAAGCCTCTGGGGCCAACGTCCTGACTTTC. The encoded protein is CASSPWPKASGANVLTF. The full variable domain, with segments outside the CDR3 supplied by the reference TRBV28 and TRBJ2-6 proteins, appears as DVKVTQSSRYLVKRTGEKVFLECVQDMDHENMFWYRQDPGLGLRLIYFSYDVKMKEKGDIPEGYSVSREKKERFSLILESASTNQTSMYLCASSPWPKASGANVLTFGAGSRLTVL.